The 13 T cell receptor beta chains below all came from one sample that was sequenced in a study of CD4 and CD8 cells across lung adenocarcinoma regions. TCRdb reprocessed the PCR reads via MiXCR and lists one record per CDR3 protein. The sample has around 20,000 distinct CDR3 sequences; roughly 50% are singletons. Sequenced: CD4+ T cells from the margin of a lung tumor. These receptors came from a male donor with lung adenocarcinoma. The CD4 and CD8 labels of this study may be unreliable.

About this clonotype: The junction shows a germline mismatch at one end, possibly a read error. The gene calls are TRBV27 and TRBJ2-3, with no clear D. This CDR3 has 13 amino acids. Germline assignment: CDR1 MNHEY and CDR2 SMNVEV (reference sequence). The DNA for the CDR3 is TGTGCCAGCAGTTTAAGAGAGAAAAATACGCAGTATTTC. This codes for CASSLREKNTQYF.

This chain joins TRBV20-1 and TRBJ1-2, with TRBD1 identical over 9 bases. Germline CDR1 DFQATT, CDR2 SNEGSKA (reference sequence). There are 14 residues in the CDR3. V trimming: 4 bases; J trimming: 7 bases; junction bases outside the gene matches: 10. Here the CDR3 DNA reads TGCAGTGCTACACAGGGGGCCCAGTTGGGTGGCTACACCTTC. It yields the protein CSATQGAQLGGYTF.

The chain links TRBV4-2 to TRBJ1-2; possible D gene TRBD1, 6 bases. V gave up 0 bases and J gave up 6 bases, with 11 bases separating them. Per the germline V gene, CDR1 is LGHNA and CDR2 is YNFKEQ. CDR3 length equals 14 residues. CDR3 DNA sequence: TGTGCCAGCAGCCAAGATCAGGGGCGAGATGGCTACACCTTC. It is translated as CASSQDQGRDGYTF.

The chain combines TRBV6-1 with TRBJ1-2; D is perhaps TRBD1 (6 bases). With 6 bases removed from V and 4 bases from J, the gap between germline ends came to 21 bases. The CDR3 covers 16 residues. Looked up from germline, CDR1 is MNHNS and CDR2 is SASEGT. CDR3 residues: CASSSGTLRGRYGYTF. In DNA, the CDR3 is TGTGCCAGCAGCTCCGGGACACTAAGGGGCCGCTATGGCTACACCTTC.

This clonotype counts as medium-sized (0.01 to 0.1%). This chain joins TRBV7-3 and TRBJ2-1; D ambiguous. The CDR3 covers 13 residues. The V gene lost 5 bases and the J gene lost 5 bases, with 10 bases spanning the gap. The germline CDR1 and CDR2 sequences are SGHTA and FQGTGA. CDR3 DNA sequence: TGTGCCAGCAGCCCCCCTGCAAACAATGAGCAGTTCTTC. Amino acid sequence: CASSPPANNEQFF.

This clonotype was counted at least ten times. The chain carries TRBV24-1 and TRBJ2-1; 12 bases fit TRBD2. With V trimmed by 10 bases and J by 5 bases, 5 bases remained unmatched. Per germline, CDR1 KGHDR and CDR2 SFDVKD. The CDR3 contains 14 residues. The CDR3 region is CATLRLAGDNEQFF. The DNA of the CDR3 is TGTGCCACTCTTAGACTAGCGGGAGACAATGAGCAGTTCTTC.

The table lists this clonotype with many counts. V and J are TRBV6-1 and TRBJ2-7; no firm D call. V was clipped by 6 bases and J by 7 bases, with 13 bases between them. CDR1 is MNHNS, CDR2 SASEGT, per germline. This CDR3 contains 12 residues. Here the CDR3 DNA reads TGTGCCAGCAGAGTTCAGAGTTTAGAGCAGTACTTC. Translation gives CASRVQSLEQYF.

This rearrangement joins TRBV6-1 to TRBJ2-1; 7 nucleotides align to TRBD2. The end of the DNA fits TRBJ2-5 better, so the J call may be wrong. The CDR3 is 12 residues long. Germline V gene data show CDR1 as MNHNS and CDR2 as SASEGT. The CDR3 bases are TGTGCCAGCGGGAGGGCCATCCAGACCCAGTACTTC. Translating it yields CASGRAIQTQYF.

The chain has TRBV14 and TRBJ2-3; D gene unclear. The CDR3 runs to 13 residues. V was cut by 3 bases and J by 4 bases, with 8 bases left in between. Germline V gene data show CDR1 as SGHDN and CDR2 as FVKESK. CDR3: CASSQNNADTQYF. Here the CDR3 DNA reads TGTGCCAGCAGCCAGAACAACGCAGATACGCAGTATTTT.

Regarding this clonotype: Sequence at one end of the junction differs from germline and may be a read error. CDR3 protein: CASSQEGRGAKDTQYF. In DNA, the CDR3 is TGCGCCAGCAGCCAAGAGGGGCGGGGGGCCAAAGATACGCAGTACTTT. The chain carries TRBV4-1 and TRBJ2-3; 8 nucleotides align to TRBD2. Germline V gene sequence: CDR1 MGHRA, CDR2 YSYEKL. This CDR3 has 16 residues.

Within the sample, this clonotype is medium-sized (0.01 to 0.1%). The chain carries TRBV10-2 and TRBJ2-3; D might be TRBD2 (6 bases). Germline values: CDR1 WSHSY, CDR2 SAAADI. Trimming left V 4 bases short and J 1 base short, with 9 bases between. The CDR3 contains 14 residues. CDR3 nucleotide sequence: TGCGCCAGCAGTGCAGTAGCGGGCACAGATACGCAGTATTTT. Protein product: CASSAVAGTDTQYF.

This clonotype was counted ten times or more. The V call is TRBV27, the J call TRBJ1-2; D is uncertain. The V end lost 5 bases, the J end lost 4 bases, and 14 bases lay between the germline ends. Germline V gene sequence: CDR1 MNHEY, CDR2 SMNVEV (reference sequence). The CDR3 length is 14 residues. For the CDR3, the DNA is TGTGCCAGCAGTCCCCGGCAGGCCGGCTATGGCTACACCTTC. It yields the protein CASSPRQAGYGYTF.

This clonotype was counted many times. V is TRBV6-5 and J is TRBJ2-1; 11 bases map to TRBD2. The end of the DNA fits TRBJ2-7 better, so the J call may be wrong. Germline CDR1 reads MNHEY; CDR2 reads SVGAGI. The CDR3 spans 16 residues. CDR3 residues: CASSYSHGTSGYEQYF. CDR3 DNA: TGTGCCAGCAGTTACTCCCACGGGACTAGCGGCTACGAGCAGTACTTC.